These 20 T cell receptor beta chains share one sample of origin, sequenced in a study of PD-1 blockade in classical Hodgkin lymphoma. Time point noted: cycle 4 day 1 (C4D1), after less than seven weeks of nivolumab. Relapse was seen in all patients after autologous stem cell transplantation, and brentuximab vedotin exposure was variable. This table comes from immunoSEQ multiplex PCR, and its TCRdb copy is limited to in-frame clones, with some not included. This table has around 92,000 clones, under 85% appearing once. The sequencing here drew on peripheral blood mononuclear cells (PBMCs), taken before the fourth cycle of nivolumab. These TCRs come from a human donor with classical Hodgkin lymphoma.

The chain carries TRBV2 and TRBJ1-4; 8 positions agree with TRBD1. J gave up 7 bases and V 4 bases, and 5 bases lay outside the gene matches. Germline CDR1 is SNHLY and CDR2 is FYNNEI. The CDR3 has 14 amino acids. In DNA form, the CDR3 reads TGTGCCAGCAGTGTCCAGGGGGCGGGTGAAAAACTGTTTTTT. Translation: CASSVQGAGEKLFF.

The J gene is TRBJ2-3, the V gene TRBV7-2; no firm D call. V was cut by 1 base and J by 4 bases, with 12 bases left in between. This CDR3 is 15 amino acids long. The germline V gene has CDR1 SGHTA and CDR2 FQGNSA. Written as DNA, the CDR3 is TGTGCCAGCAGCTTAGTTACCCGAAAAGCAGATACGCAGTATTTT. Amino acid sequence: CASSLVTRKADTQYF.

The chain uses TRBV28 and TRBJ1-2, with a possible D match to TRBD1 (5 bases). V was pared by 4 bases and J by 4 bases, with 7 bases between. Germline CDR1 reads MDHEN; CDR2 reads SYDVKM. The CDR3 runs 12 residues. The CDR3 sequence is CASSSDSYGYTF. The CDR3 DNA sequence: TGTGCCAGCAGTTCTGACAGCTATGGCTACACCTTC.

The chain links TRBV15 to TRBJ2-2; D unresolved. Trimming pared 9 bases from V and 4 bases from J, leaving 18 bases between. CDR1 is LNHNV, CDR2 YYDKDF, per germline (reference sequence). The CDR3 consists of 15 residues. The CDR3 sequence is CATGWAAAGTGELFF. CDR3 DNA: TGTGCCACGGGATGGGCGGCTGCCGGCACCGGGGAGCTGTTTTTT.

The chain links TRBV6-1 to TRBJ2-3, with TRBD1 matching 9 bases. This CDR3 is built from 15 residues. The germline V gene encodes CDR1 MNHNS and CDR2 SASEGT. V gave up 3 bases and J gave up 1 base; unmatched junction bases: 2. CDR3 DNA sequence: TGTGCCAGCAGTGAGGGACAGGGTGGCACAGATACGCAGTATTTT. Translation gives CASSEGQGGTDTQYF.

The V call is TRBV5-1, the J call TRBJ2-7, with 8 bases identical to TRBD2. The CDR3 covers 15 residues. Germline trimming cut 3 bases from V and 3 bases from J; bases unmatched to any gene: 8. CDR1 SGHRS and CDR2 YFSETQ come from the germline V gene. The CDR3 region has the DNA TGCGCCAGCAGCTCCAAGCGGGAGCGTTTCTACGAGCAGTACTTC. Its translation is CASSSKRERFYEQYF.

The chain recombines TRBV6-6 with TRBJ2-1; TRBD2 matches 11 bases. The CDR3 sequence is 15 residues long. The germline V gene encodes CDR1 MNHNY and CDR2 SVGAGI (reference sequence). Trimming cost V 6 bases and J 5 bases; bases outside gene matches: 6. In DNA, the CDR3 is TGTGCCAGCAGCCTCCGGGGACTAGCGGACAATGAGCAGTTCTTC. As protein: CASSLRGLADNEQFF.

The chain uses TRBV2 and TRBJ2-7, with TRBD2 matching over 13 bases. CDR1 is SNHLY and CDR2 is FYNNEI in the germline V gene. CDR3 size: 14 residues. Trimming at V came to 4 bases and at J to 6 bases, leaving 3 bases not matched to a gene. For the CDR3, the DNA is TGTGCCAGCAGTGCGACTAGCGGGAGGAGCGAGCAGTACTTC. Translating it yields CASSATSGRSEQYF.

The CDR3 loop reads CASSLSWGLANYGYTF. CDR3 nucleotides: TGTGCCAGCAGCTTATCGTGGGGGCTGGCTAACTATGGCTACACCTTC. This sequence joins TRBV5-5 and TRBJ1-2; the D gene is possibly TRBD1 (6 bases). Germline CDR1 reads SGHKS; CDR2 reads YYEKEE (reference sequence). Trimming left V 2 bases short and J 0 bases short, with 14 bases between. The CDR3 covers 16 residues. Looking up the rest from reference TRBV5-5 and TRBJ1-2 gives the full variable domain: DAGVTQSPTHLIKTRGQQVTLRCSPISGHKSVSWYQQVLGQGPQFIFQYYEKEERGRGNFPDRFSARQFPNYSSELNVNALLLGDSALYLCASSLSWGLANYGYTFGSGTRLTVV.

This clone showed up just a few times. This chain joins TRBV7-9 and TRBJ1-4, with TRBD1 matching over 7 bases. V dropped 5 bases and J dropped 10; count of bases not matched to a gene: 16. In germline, CDR1 is SEHNR, CDR2 FQNEAQ (reference sequence). This CDR3 spans 16 amino acids. In nucleotides, the CDR3 is TGTGCCAGCAGCCGCAGCCGGGACAGCCTTGTCGGAAAACTGTTTTTT. As protein: CASSRSRDSLVGKLFF.

The rearrangement uses TRBV27 and TRBJ1-1; 9 bases are a match to TRBD1. The CDR3 spans 14 residues. From germline, CDR1 is MNHEY and CDR2 SMNVEV (reference sequence). The V gene end was trimmed by 6 bases and the J gene end by 4 bases; junction bases not matched to a gene: 6. CDR3 region: CASSRTGAITEAFF. Written as DNA, the CDR3 is TGTGCCAGCAGCCGGACAGGGGCCATCACTGAAGCTTTCTTT.

This clone was recorded once. V and J are TRBV7-9 and TRBJ1-1; weak D call: TRBD1 (6 bases). Germline V lookup: CDR1 SEHNR, CDR2 FQNEAQ (reference sequence). The germline V and J ends were trimmed by 0 bases and 1 base, with 9 bases remaining between them. The CDR3 is 15 amino acids. Here the CDR3 reads CASSLARGANTEAFF. The CDR3 DNA sequence: TGTGCCAGCAGCTTAGCGCGGGGGGCGAACACTGAAGCTTTCTTT.

This clone was counted once. The V gene is TRBV7-9, the J gene TRBJ2-6; D tentatively fits TRBD1 or TRBD2 (5 bases each). The CDR3 covers 17 residues. Germline V gene sequence: CDR1 SEHNR, CDR2 FQNEAQ (reference sequence). Trimming removed 3 bases at V and 0 bases at J, with 12 bases between. CDR3 sequence (DNA): TGTGCCAGCAGCTTCGGGACGTCGAGCTCTGGGGCCAACGTCCTGACTTTC. As protein: CASSFGTSSSGANVLTF.

This clone has ten or more counts. The J gene is TRBJ1-2, the V gene TRBV27; D gene unclear. From germline, CDR1 is MNHEY and CDR2 SMNVEV (reference sequence). The ends were cut back, 3 bases at V and 8 bases at J, with 13 bases in the middle. The CDR3 runs to 13 residues. The DNA for the CDR3 is TGTGCCAGCAGTTTTTCAGGCCCCCAGGGCTACACCTTC. This gives the protein CASSFSGPQGYTF.

This clone was detected once. The chain combines TRBV27 with TRBJ1-5; 8 nucleotides align to TRBD1. J lost 3 bases, V lost 4 bases, and 2 bases had no gene match. This CDR3 region has 14 residues. Germline CDR1 reads MNHEY; CDR2 reads SMNVEV (reference sequence). The CDR3, as DNA: TGTGCCAGCAGTTCGCAGGGGGCCAATCAGCCCCAGCATTTT. The encoded protein is CASSSQGANQPQHF.

This clone showed up just once. The chain links TRBV6-5 to TRBJ1-5; D remains unclear. The V gene lost 0 bases and the J gene lost 2 bases, with 8 bases spanning the gap. This CDR3 is 15 amino acids long. CDR1 MNHEY and CDR2 SVGAGI come from the germline V gene. The CDR3 nucleotides read TGTGCCAGCAGTTACTCGAATGGGCGCAATCAGCCCCAGCATTTT. Translating gives CASSYSNGRNQPQHF.

This chain's CDR3 is CASSQEIGGLAGGPNYEQYF. CDR3 nucleotides: TGCGCCAGCAGCCAAGAGATTGGGGGACTAGCGGGAGGCCCTAACTACGAGCAGTACTTC. The chain has TRBV4-1 and TRBJ2-7, with TRBD2 matching 15 bases. Germline V gene lookup returns CDR1 MGHRA and CDR2 YSYEKL. This CDR3 spans 20 amino acids. Trimming took 0 bases from V and 3 from J; bases not matched to a gene: 12.

This chain uses TRBV19 with TRBJ2-3; 12 bases match TRBD2. The length of the CDR3 is 16 residues. CDR1 and CDR2 from the germline V gene are LNHDA and SQIVND (reference sequence). Unmatched junction bases numbered 8, after V lost 5 bases and J lost 5 bases. CDR3 nucleotide sequence: TGTGCCAGTAGTTCGCCTAGCGGGAGGGCACGAGATACGCAGTATTTT. It codes for CASSSPSGRARDTQYF.

The rearrangement uses TRBV13 and TRBJ2-7; D not certain. This CDR3 is 18 amino acids long. Trimming stripped 2 bases from V and 7 bases from J, with 27 bases between. Germline V gene data show CDR1 as PRHDT and CDR2 as FYEKMQ (reference sequence). The CDR3 loop reads CASSLNPLTDFPPLEQYF. In nucleotides, the CDR3 is TGTGCCAGCAGCTTAAACCCGCTCACGGATTTTCCCCCTCTGGAGCAGTACTTC. The whole variable domain, filled in from reference TRBV13 and TRBJ2-7, reads AAGVIQSPRHLIKEKRETATLKCYPIPRHDTVYWYQQGPGQDPQFLISFYEKMQSDKGSIPDRFSAQQFSDYHSELNMSSLELGDSALYFCASSLNPLTDFPPLEQYFGPGTRLTVT.

The rearrangement joins TRBV6-6 to TRBJ1-1; weak D call: TRBD1 (6 bases). The CDR3 sequence is 13 residues long. The germline gives CDR1 MNHNY, CDR2 SVGAGI (reference sequence). Trimming removed 5 bases from V and 4 bases from J, with 11 bases in between. The CDR3 coding sequence is TGTGCCAGCAGTGGGGGCGCGGGCACTGAAGCTTTCTTT. This gives the protein CASSGGAGTEAFF.